This TCR beta chain stems from a study of T cells in Graves' hyperthyroidism and ophthalmopathy (dated 2019 in TCRdb). About the study as a whole: Peripheral blood was sampled at the time of initial diagnosis, prior to any treatment. TCR V-J signatures able to tell the groups apart were searched for in a discovery cohort of 90 to 100 patients, of whom more than 40 had Graves' ophthalmopathy and roughly 59 had stable Graves' hyperthyroidism. An independent validation cohort of under 20 hyperthyroidism patients and 17 patients who later progressed to ophthalmopathy tested prospective prediction of ophthalmopathy. The roughly 99 discovery patients were divided at random into training and test sets in a 7:3 ratio. In addition, the study compared T-cell repertoires in thyroid tissue and in blood from five to seven Graves' hyperthyroidism patients. Following sampling, methimazole starting at 30 mg daily was given to hyperthyroidism patients, and high-dose intravenous methylprednisolone was given to ophthalmopathy patients. According to the paper, TCR Vbeta CDR3 sequencing was carried out on 135 peripheral blood samples, which came from under 50 ophthalmopathy, 75 to 80 hyperthyroidism and roughly 17 progressor patients. What the study reported, not specific to this receptor: Most expanded thyroid clonotypes (frequency above 0.001) were also detected in blood, suggesting blood repertoires may reflect thyroid immune responses. In validation, the model predicted progression to ophthalmopathy a median of roughly 6.5 months before onset, with roughly 71% sensitivity and 72.22% specificity. In cross-validation, a model built on a 13 V-J signature told ophthalmopathy apart from stable hyperthyroidism with 85% to 90% sensitivity and about 81% specificity, and in testing the same model reached 80%/75%. Sample size was not statistically predetermined, and investigators were not blinded to group allocation.

In the germline V gene (reference sequence), CDR1 corresponds to GTSNPN and CDR2 to SVGIG. The CDR3 has 14 amino acids, counting the end cysteine and phenylalanine. Only the CDR3 DNA is retained, 42 bases long and in frame from the first base. Unmatched junction bases come to 4, with V trimmed by 3 bases and J by 2 bases. In its sample, this clonotype was seen many times. What antigen it recognizes has not been identified. One base away there is no much larger clone; base qualities are not given. A patient counted as having stable Graves' hyperthyroidism if no progression to ophthalmopathy occurred over 18 months of follow-up. The hyperthyroidism patients were between 18 and 65 years old and newly diagnosed, with a disease duration of less than 2 months. The study excluded patients with uncontrolled infections, other autoimmune diseases, pregnancy or lactation. Diagnoses relied on clinical symptoms, serum thyroxine and TRAb, thyroid ultrasound and orbital computed tomography. Ficoll-Paque density gradient centrifugation was used to isolate PBMCs from around 10 ml of fresh peripheral blood. Trizol reagent was used to extract total RNA, and RNA quality was then checked on an Agilent 2100 Bioanalyzer.

TCR beta CDR3 regions were amplified from RNA transcripts. For the first round of RT-PCR on the TCR CDR3, the HTBI primer set was used together with the Qiagen OneStep RT-PCR kit. Libraries were constructed in a second round of multiplex PCR, after which size selection and purification were carried out. The libraries were sequenced on an Illumina HiSeq2000 using paired-end 100 bp reads. From the authors' description of their analysis: SOAPnuke was used to process the raw data, with reads discarded if the reads contained adapters or uncalled bases, had a mean Phred below 15, or lacked an exact constant-primer or identifier match. COPE v1.2.5 was used to merge the high-quality paired reads, and each unique nucleotide sequence was defined as a clonotype. MiTCR v1.1 was used to align clonotypes to the IMGT TRBV, TRBD and TRBJ reference segments. The analysis was restricted to V-J combinations with a frequency above 0.0001, which together covered roughly 99% of the repertoires. A TCS score was defined as the ratio between F50 (clonal expansion) and ExV (chaos), using BLOSUM62-based TCRdist between CDR3 peptides within each V-J. Welch's t-statistics and random forest reduced 450 to 600 V-J features to about 12, which were used in a naive Bayes classifier (R e1071). TCRdb reran the public reads through fastp at Q25 and MiXCR, keeping productive beta chains. Under each unique CDR3 protein, matching rows form one entry showing the most common genes and DNA. The V and J calls were determined by TCRdb, not by the authors. Counted in this sample were about 420,000 distinct CDR3 sequences; around 13% of them appeared once. The leading ten clones occupy more than 4.5% of the sample.

This chain joins TRBV30 to TRBJ2-3, and TRBD2 matches 8 of the central bases. The sample taken for sequencing was blood. This TCR came from a woman between 18 and 29 years old with Graves' hyperthyroidism. The CDR3 protein sequence reads: CAWRLAAATDTQYF. The DNA sequence is given as TGTGCCTGGAGACTAGCGGCTGCCACAGATACGCAGTATTTT.